This TCR beta chain was sequenced in a study of shared clonotypes between healthy human individuals. Overall study results and limits: The generation probabilities recorded for non-shared clonotypes fell below those of clonotypes shared by all four donors. A small donor pool kept down the genetic and exposure-history diversity that was represented. Estimated richness values were generally larger in naive subsets than in memory subsets.

Germline values: CDR1 GTSNPN, CDR2 SVGIG (reference sequence). V gave up 6 bases and J gave up 7 bases; unmatched junction bases: 6. This CDR3 region has 13 residues. The donors were adults (healthy and HIV-negative) with no recent acute infections or vaccinations. Worth noting for this clone: What it binds is not known.

Using immunoSEQ multiplex PCR, the repertoire was profiled, and TCRdb retains in-frame clones only, with some absent. The table lists more than 2 million clones, 95% of them singletons, with under 0.15% in the top ten. Material: naive CD4+ T cells sorted from blood. Noted subset: CD45RA+ positively selected. The chain recombines TRBV30 with TRBJ1-6; 7 bases agree with TRBD1. The TCR was taken from a man aged 18-30 years in good health. In DNA, the CDR3 is TGTGCCTGCACGGGACAGCTAAATTCACCCCTCCACTTT. As protein: CACTGQLNSPLHF.